This is a list of T cell receptor beta chains from one sample in a study of cytomegalovirus exposure and HLA in healthy donors. Repertoires were generated with immunoSEQ multiplex PCR, while TCRdb's copy carries only in-frame clones and drops some. The repertoire holds approximately 280,000 clones, 88% seen once, with roughly 1% in the top ten. The sequenced sample consisted of PBMCs. The receptors shown here come from a woman between 18 and 29 years old in good health and CMV-seronegative. Each CDR3 is given with its conserved first and last residue. The D gene is left open where the match is weak. The size of a clone is reported for some rows only, either as once, few or many, or as a class for expanded clones.

>TRBD2|TRBJ2-1|NA|TRBV28
TGTGCCAGCAGTTTGGGGACTAGCGTCCCTTTGTACAATGAGCAGTTCTTC
CASSLGTSVPLYNEQFF
>TRBD1|TRBJ2-5|NA|TRBV28
TGTGCCAGCAGAGACAGGGAACAAGAGACCCAGTACTTC
CASRDREQETQYF
>NA|TRBJ2-7|NA|TRBV5-1
TGCGCCAGCAGCTTCGGCGGGGATAACTACGAGAGGCAGTACTTC
CASSFGGDNYERQYF
>TRBD2|TRBJ2-7|NA|TRBV11-2
TGTGCCAGCAGCCAACTCCGGACTAGCGCCTACTACGAGCAGTACTTC
CASSQLRTSAYYEQYF
>NA|TRBJ2-1|NA|TRBV6-5
TGTGCCAGCAGCGGATCCTCAGGGGTTCGGGATGAGCAGTTCTTC
CASSGSSGVRDEQFF
>TRBD1|TRBJ2-3|NA|TRBV6-5
TGTGCCACTAACCTCAGGGACAGGGGTACAGATACGCAGTATTTT
CATNLRDRGTDTQYF
>NA|TRBJ1-2|NA|TRBV28
TGTGCCAGCAGCATAGTGACAGACTCTGGCTACACCTTC
CASSIVTDSGYTF
>TRBD2|TRBJ2-1|few|TRBV29-1
TGCAGCGGTGGACTAGCGGGAGGGTACAATGAGCAGTTCTTC
CSGGLAGGYNEQFF
>NA|TRBJ1-5|NA|TRBV19
TGTGCCAAGGGAGGTCAGCCCCAGCATTTT
CAKGGQPQHF
>NA|TRBJ1-2|medium-sized|TRBV23-1
TGCGCCAGCAGTCAGGGGAGCACTTATGGCTACACCTTC
CASSQGSTYGYTF
>TRBD2|TRBJ2-3|once|TRBV7-8
TGTGCCAGCAGCTCGCGACTAGCGGGAGCCACCACAGATACGCAGTATTTT
CASSSRLAGATTDTQYF
>TRBD2|TRBJ2-1|NA|TRBV10-3
TGTGCCATCAGTGGACTAGCGAACAATGAGCAGTTCTTC
CAISGLANNEQFF
>TRBD2|TRBJ2-3|NA|TRBV2
TGTGCCAGCAGACGGACTAGCGGAGGCACAGATACGCAGTATTTT
CASRRTSGGTDTQYF
>TRBD1|TRBJ1-5|once|TRBV28
TGTGCCAGCAACGGGGGACAGGACCGTTACGGGCCCCAGCATTTT
CASNGGQDRYGPQHF
>NA|TRBJ2-7|NA|TRBV5-5
TGTGCCAGCAGCTTGGTACAGGACTACGAGCAGTACTTC
CASSLVQDYEQYF
>TRBD1|TRBJ1-4|once|TRBV5-6
TGTGCCAGCAGCCTAACGGGACAGTTAAATGAAAAACTGTTTTTT
CASSLTGQLNEKLFF
>NA|TRBJ1-4|few|TRBV19
TGTGCCAGTAGTTTCCGGGCAGGGGATGAAAAACTGTTTTTT
CASSFRAGDEKLFF
>TRBD1|TRBJ2-3|NA|TRBV4-3
TGCGCCAGCAGCCGACAGTCGACAGGGGGGGTCACAGATACGCAGTATTTT
CASSRQSTGGVTDTQYF
>TRBD1|TRBJ2-5|NA|TRBV10-3
TGTGCCATCAACGCCGGGACAGGGCACCAAGAGACCCAGTACTTC
CAINAGTGHQETQYF
>TRBD2|TRBJ2-7|NA|TRBV5-6
TGTGCCAGCAGCTTGGGGACTAGCTCCTACGAGCAGTACTTC
CASSLGTSSYEQYF
>TRBD2|TRBJ2-7|NA|TRBV27
TGTGCCAGCAGTTTTATCCGGGGGGATCTCTACGAGCAGTACTTC
CASSFIRGDLYEQYF
>NA|TRBJ1-4|few|TRBV9
TGTGCCAGCAGCGTAGGTTGGGAGAATGAAAAACTGTTTTTT
CASSVGWENEKLFF
>TRBD2|TRBJ2-2|NA|TRBV29-1
TGCAGCGGTCAACTAGCGGGAGGGCCGGGCACCGGGGAGCTGTTTTTT
CSGQLAGGPGTGELFF
>NA|TRBJ2-3|NA|TRBV7-9
TGTGCCAGCAGCAAAGGGGGAGCCAGCACAGATACGCAGTATTTT
CASSKGGASTDTQYF
>TRBD2|TRBJ2-7|NA|TRBV28
TGTGCCAGCAGTCCCCCAGTGAGCGGGACGTACGAGCAGTACTTC
CASSPPVSGTYEQYF
>NA|TRBJ2-3|NA|TRBV11-2
TGTGCCAGCAGCTTAGGTCACGGCGGGGTAGGATCGCAGTATTTT
CASSLGHGGVGSQYF
>TRBD2|TRBJ2-1|NA|TRBV9
TGTGCCAGCAGCGTAGCCGGGAGGGCAAACAATGAGCAGTTCTTC
CASSVAGRANNEQFF
>TRBD1|TRBJ1-4|NA|TRBV30
TGTGCCTGGAACAGGGGGACTAATGAAAAACTGTTTTTT
CAWNRGTNEKLFF
>TRBD1|TRBJ1-1|NA|TRBV6-5
TGTGCCAGCAGGGCACGGGACAGGAACACTGAAGCTTTCTTT
CASRARDRNTEAFF
>NA|TRBJ1-2|NA|TRBV28
TGTGCCAGCAGTCCCGCAGGGGAGGGGAGGGGCTACACCTTC
CASSPAGEGRGYTF
>NA|TRBJ1-1|NA|TRBV7-2
TGTGCCAGCAGCTACAAGGGAGTGAACACTGAAGCTTTCTTT
CASSYKGVNTEAFF
>TRBD1|TRBJ2-1|NA|TRBV28
TGTGCCTGTTTCCGGACAGGGTCCTACAATGAGCAGTTCTTC
CACFRTGSYNEQFF
>TRBD1|TRBJ1-2|NA|TRBV27
TGTGCCAGCAGTCTCTCCCAACAGGGGGCGCATTACTATGGCTACACCTTC
CASSLSQQGAHYYGYTF
>NA|TRBJ1-1|NA|TRBV27
TGTGCCAGCAGTCCCCTAGGAAGAACTGAAGCTTTCTTT
CASSPLGRTEAFF
>TRBD2|TRBJ2-4|NA|TRBV5-6
TGTGCCAGCAGCTCGTCCGGGGCTAGCGGGAGCTGGAACATTCAGTACTTC
CASSSSGASGSWNIQYF
>NA|TRBJ2-7|NA|TRBV18
TGTGCCAGCTCACCCCCACGTGGGGCGTACGAGCAGTACTTC
CASSPPRGAYEQYF
>TRBD2|TRBJ2-5|once|TRBV28
TGTGCCAGCAGCCTCTGGACTAGCGGGAGCCAAGAGACCCAGTACTTC
CASSLWTSGSQETQYF
>NA|TRBJ1-5|NA|TRBV4-2
TGTGCCAGCAGCAGACTGCCTACGTCAAGCAAGGAGCCCCAGCATTTT
CASSRLPTSSKEPQHF
>NA|TRBJ2-4|NA|TRBV28
TGTGCCAGCAGTTACACCGCAGCGTCCAAAAACATTCAGTACTTC
CASSYTAASKNIQYF
>TRBD1|TRBJ2-5|NA|TRBV7-8
TGTGCCAGCAGCGACCGGACAGGGAGACTCCAAGAGACCCAGTACTTC
CASSDRTGRLQETQYF
>TRBD2|TRBJ2-2|NA|TRBV5-1
TGCGCCAGCAGCTCAGCCCGGGGGGTAGCGAACACCGGGGAGCTGTTTTTT
CASSSARGVANTGELFF
>TRBD1|TRBJ2-6|NA|TRBV5-4
TGTGCCAGCAGCACCACCTACAGGGGGCAGACCGGGGCCAACGTCCTGACTTTC
CASSTTYRGQTGANVLTF
>TRBD2|TRBJ2-5|NA|TRBV5-6
TGTGCCAGCAACGTCCGACTAGCGGGAGTTTATGAGACCCAGTACTTC
CASNVRLAGVYETQYF
>NA|TRBJ2-7|NA|TRBV6-6
TGTGCCAGCAGCCCCGGGACTCCCGGTTCCTACGAGCAGTACTTC
CASSPGTPGSYEQYF
>NA|TRBJ1-4|NA|TRBV2
TGTGCCAGCTCTGGAAGGGGCGGTGAAAAACTGTTTTTT
CASSGRGGEKLFF
>NA|TRBJ1-1|NA|TRBV7-8
TGTGCCAGCAGCCCGTCCGGGGGGTTGGGCACTGAAGCTTTCTTT
CASSPSGGLGTEAFF
>TRBD2|TRBJ2-1|once|TRBV13
TGTGCCAGCAGCGAGGCCGGGAGGGCTTCGTTCTTC
CASSEAGRASFF
>NA|TRBJ2-5|NA|TRBV5-1
TGCGCCAGCAGCGACCAGGCTATAGGTCAAGAGACCCAGTACTTC
CASSDQAIGQETQYF
>TRBD1|TRBJ2-7|NA|TRBV18
TGTGCCAGCTCACATAGGAAGGGACAGGGGAGTCACGAGCAGTACTTC
CASSHRKGQGSHEQYF